This T cell receptor (beta chain) was obtained from a study of immune evolution from preneoplasia to lung adenocarcinoma. The study's findings and limits: Normal lung had the highest top T cell clone frequencies.

Turning to this clone: Its antigen remains unknown.

Only in-frame clones appear in the TCRdb table, and some are missing; sequencing was by immunoSEQ multiplex PCR. The profile shows some 7,000 clones, around 80% of them singletons. The clonotype comes from a person aged 55-80 years with lung adenocarcinoma. Sequenced: FFPE adjacent normal lung tissue.

The CDR3 here is CASRPPGDLAGYTF. CDR3 nucleotides: TGTGCCAGCAGGCCGCCGGGGGACCTTGCGGGCTACACCTTC. This sequence joins TRBV6-5 and TRBJ1-2; maybe TRBD1 (5 bases). CDR1 and CDR2 from the germline V gene are MNHEY and SVGAGI. V lost 6 bases and J 8 bases, leaving 19 bases between the germline ends. The length of the CDR3 is 14 residues.